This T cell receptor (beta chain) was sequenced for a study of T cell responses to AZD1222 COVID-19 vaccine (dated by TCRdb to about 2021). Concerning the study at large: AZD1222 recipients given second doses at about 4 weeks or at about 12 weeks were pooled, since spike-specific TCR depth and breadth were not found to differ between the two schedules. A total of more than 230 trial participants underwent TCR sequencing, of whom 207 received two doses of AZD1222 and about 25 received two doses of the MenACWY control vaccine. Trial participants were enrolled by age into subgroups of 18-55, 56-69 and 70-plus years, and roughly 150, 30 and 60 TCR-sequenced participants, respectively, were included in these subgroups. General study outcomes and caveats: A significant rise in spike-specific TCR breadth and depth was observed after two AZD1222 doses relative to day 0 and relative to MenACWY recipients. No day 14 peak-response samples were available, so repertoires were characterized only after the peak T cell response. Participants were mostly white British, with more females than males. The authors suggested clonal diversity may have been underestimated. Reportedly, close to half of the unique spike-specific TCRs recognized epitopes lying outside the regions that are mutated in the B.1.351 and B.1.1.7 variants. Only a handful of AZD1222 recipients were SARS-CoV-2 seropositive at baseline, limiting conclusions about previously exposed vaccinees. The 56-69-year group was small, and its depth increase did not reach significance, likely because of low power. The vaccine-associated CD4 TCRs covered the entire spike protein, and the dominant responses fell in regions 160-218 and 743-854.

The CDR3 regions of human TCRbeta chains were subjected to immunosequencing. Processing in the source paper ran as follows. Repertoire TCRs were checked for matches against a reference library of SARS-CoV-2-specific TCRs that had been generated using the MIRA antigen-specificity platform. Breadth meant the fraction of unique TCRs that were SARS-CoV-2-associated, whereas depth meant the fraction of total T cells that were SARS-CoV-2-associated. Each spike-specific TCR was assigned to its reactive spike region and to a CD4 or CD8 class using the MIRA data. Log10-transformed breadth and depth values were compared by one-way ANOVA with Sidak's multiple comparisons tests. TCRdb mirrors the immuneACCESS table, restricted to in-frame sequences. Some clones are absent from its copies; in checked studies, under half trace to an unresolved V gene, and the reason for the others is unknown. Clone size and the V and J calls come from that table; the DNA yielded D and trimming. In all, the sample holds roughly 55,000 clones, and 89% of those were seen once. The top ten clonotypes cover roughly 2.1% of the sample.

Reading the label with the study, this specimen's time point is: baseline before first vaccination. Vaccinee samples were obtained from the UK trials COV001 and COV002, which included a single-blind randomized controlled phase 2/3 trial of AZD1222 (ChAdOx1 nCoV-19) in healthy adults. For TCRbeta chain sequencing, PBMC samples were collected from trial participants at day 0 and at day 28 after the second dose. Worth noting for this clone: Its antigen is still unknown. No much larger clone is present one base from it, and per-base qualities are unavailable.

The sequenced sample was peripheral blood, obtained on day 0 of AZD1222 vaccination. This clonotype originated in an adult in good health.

The CDR3 corresponds to CASSTPWDIQYF. The nucleotide sequence is TGTGCCAGCAGTACGCCTTGGGACATTCAGTACTTC. This receptor chain uses TRBV28 and TRBJ2-4, with no D gene named confidently. The CDR3 starts with the cysteine, ends with the phenylalanine, and has 12 residues. Kept here is only the CDR3 DNA, which spans 36 bases and is read in frame from base 1. The germline ends are 10 bases apart after V is trimmed by 5 bases and J by 8 bases. The germline V gene supplies CDR1 MDHEN and CDR2 SYDVKM.